This is a list of T cell receptor beta chains from one sample in a study of metastatic and nonmetastatic thyroid tumors. Using MiXCR, TCRdb re-called clones from the PCR reads. There are about 41,000 clones in the sample; 20% to 25% occur only once, and 14% lies in the top ten. The sequenced sample was tumor tissue. The receptor set was obtained from a female donor with papillary thyroid cancer or a benign thyroid nodule (not recorded which). Some clones in this sample may be carry-over from other donors' samples. Each CDR3 is given with its conserved first and last residue. D genes are given only for firm matches. Clone size is shown for a subset of rows, as once, few, many or a class of expanded clone.

d_gene | j_gene | abundance | v_gene | CDR3aa
NA | TRBJ2-7 | few | TRBV6-1 | CASSPGGSSYEQYF
TRBD1 | TRBJ2-1 | few | TRBV24-1 | CATSDGDRQVRDEQFF
TRBD1 | TRBJ1-2 | many | TRBV30 | CAWSRPGQGVGNYGYTF
TRBD2 | TRBJ2-3 | NA | TRBV6-1 | CASSSGRGSDTQYF
NA | TRBJ2-1 | few | TRBV12-3/TRBV12-4 | CASSFEQRSNEQFF
TRBD2 | TRBJ2-1 | NA | TRBV20-1 | CSAGLAHNEQFF
NA | TRBJ2-7 | many | TRBV20-1 | CSARDHGTRGDEQYF
TRBD2 | TRBJ2-3 | many | TRBV4-2 | CASSQGLAGGPDTQYF
NA | TRBJ1-5 | many | TRBV19 | CASRRSDQPQHF
NA | TRBJ1-1 | medium-sized | TRBV19 | CASSQRGMVPEAFF
NA | TRBJ2-7 | few | TRBV11-3 | CASSFSGSGNEQYF
NA | TRBJ2-1 | many | TRBV20-1 | CSASRYNEQFF
NA | TRBJ2-1 | many | TRBV6-2/TRBV6-3 | CASSYSRDSEQFF
NA | TRBJ1-1 | many | TRBV28 | CASSLLIFRGADGGTEAFF
NA | TRBJ1-4 | many | TRBV4-1 | CASSQDGGRANEKLFF
NA | TRBJ2-6 | many | TRBV24-1 | CATSEDSGANVLTF
TRBD2 | TRBJ2-1 | NA | TRBV11-2 | CASSFLAGDLISYNEQFF
TRBD1 | TRBJ1-1 | few | TRBV2 | CASRRTGTNTEAFF
TRBD2 | TRBJ2-1 | NA | TRBV6-2/TRBV6-3 | CASSYGTSGNEQFF
NA | TRBJ2-5 | many | TRBV6-2/TRBV6-3 | CASSYSVEGGQTQYF
NA | TRBJ2-3 | NA | TRBV2 | CANSLYGQTLADTQYF
TRBD2 | TRBJ2-1 | many | TRBV6-1 | CASSEETSGSNEQFF
TRBD2 | TRBJ2-7 | few | TRBV12-3/TRBV12-4 | CASSYSGSRDEQYF
NA | TRBJ2-7 | NA | TRBV12-3/TRBV12-4 | CASDSSRYEQYF
NA | TRBJ2-5 | many | TRBV6-2/TRBV6-3 | CASSVGEGHAETQYF
NA | TRBJ1-6 | NA | TRBV6-1 | CASTGDGNSPLHF
NA | TRBJ2-2 | NA | TRBV7-8 | CASSPDMDDTGELFF
TRBD1 | TRBJ2-3 | many | TRBV9 | CASSSRDRATDTQYF
NA | TRBJ1-4 | NA | TRBV27 | CASSQSTVLGEKLFF
NA | TRBJ2-3 | NA | TRBV11-1 | CASSDGHGYTDTQYF
NA | TRBJ1-1 | NA | TRBV28 | CASSSGGSTEAFF
TRBD1 | TRBJ1-2 | many | TRBV11-1 | CASSSSDRVTRTF
NA | TRBJ1-1 | NA | TRBV20-1 | CSASYDRSNTEAFF
NA | TRBJ2-2 | NA | TRBV7-3 | CASSPGPNTGELFF
NA | TRBJ1-1 | many | TRBV6-1 | CASRVQGNTEAFF